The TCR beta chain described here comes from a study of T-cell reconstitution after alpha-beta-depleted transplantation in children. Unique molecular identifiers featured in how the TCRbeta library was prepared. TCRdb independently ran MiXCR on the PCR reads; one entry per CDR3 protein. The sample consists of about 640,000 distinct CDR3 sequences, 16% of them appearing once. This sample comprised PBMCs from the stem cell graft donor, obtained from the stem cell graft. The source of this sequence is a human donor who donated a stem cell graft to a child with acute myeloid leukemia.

The chain's CDR3 is CSARQGLAGYNEQFF. The CDR3 DNA is TGCAGTGCTAGACAGGGACTAGCGGGTTACAATGAGCAGTTCTTC. This chain links TRBV20-1 with TRBJ2-1, with 12 bases lining up with TRBD2. The CDR3 covers 15 residues. The germline CDR1 and CDR2 sequences are DFQATT and SNEGSKA (reference sequence). V lost 2 bases and J lost 4; bases outside the gene matches: 3.